The 20 T cell receptor beta chains listed next were all sequenced from one sample in a study of blood T cell repertoires in COVID-19. Method: immunoSEQ multiplex PCR; TCRdb's copy keeps in-frame clones and lacks some. Here the sample spans some 250,000 clones, about 90% being singletons. Sample: PBMCs or T cells enriched from blood (not recorded which). Receptor source: a human donor in a cohort exposed to, infected with or recovered from COVID-19 (not recorded which). The donor label of this sample is uncertain.

The J gene is TRBJ2-7, the V gene TRBV19; 8 bases map to TRBD1. Per the germline V gene, CDR1 is LNHDA and CDR2 is SQIVND (reference sequence). J was trimmed by 9 bases and V by 5 bases; bases with no gene match: 15. This CDR3 contains 15 residues. This CDR3 is CASSVTGQAPSRQYF. CDR3 DNA sequence: TGTGCCAGTAGTGTGACGGGACAGGCTCCCTCCAGGCAGTACTTC.

The J gene is TRBJ1-1, the V gene TRBV9; TRBD1 is a possible D gene (6 bases). Trimming removed 0 bases at V and 0 bases at J, with 15 bases between. Germline V lookup: CDR1 SGDLS, CDR2 YYNGEE. The CDR3 contains 17 residues. The CDR3 here is CASSVVGAGLMNTEAFF. The CDR3 coding sequence is TGTGCCAGCAGCGTAGTGGGGGCAGGCCTCATGAACACTGAAGCTTTCTTT. The variable domain in full, completed from reference TRBV9 and TRBJ1-1, reads DSGVTQTPKHLITATGQRVTLRCSPRSGDLSVYWYQQSLDQGLQFLIQYYNGEERAKGNILERFSAQQFPDLHSELNLSSLELGDSALYFCASSVVGAGLMNTEAFFGQGTRLTVV.

The rearrangement links TRBV3-1 (or the pseudogene TRBV3-2) to TRBJ2-7; 11 bases line up with TRBD1. The V segment lost 4 bases and the J segment 5 bases; nucleotides outside the gene matches: 13. There are 17 residues in the CDR3. Germline values: CDR1 LGHDT, CDR2 YNNKEL (reference sequence). The CDR3 loop reads CASSPYERTGGGDEQYF. CDR3 coding DNA: TGTGCCAGCAGCCCTTATGAGCGGACAGGGGGCGGTGACGAGCAGTACTTC.

The J gene is TRBJ2-1, the V gene TRBV6-5, with 9 bases matching TRBD2. Germline CDR1 and CDR2: MNHEY and SVGAGI. With 10 bases clipped from V and 7 bases from J, the junction kept 5 bases outside the gene matches. The CDR3 is 12 residues long. CDR3 coding DNA: TGTGCCACCTTGCGGGGGGGGAATGAGCAGTTCTTC. Its protein product is CATLRGGNEQFF.

V usage is TRBV9 and J usage is TRBJ1-1; perhaps TRBD1 as D (6 bases). The CDR3 is made up of 12 amino acids. The V end was cut by 0 bases, the J end by 7 bases, with 7 bases between. Germline loops: CDR1 SGDLS, CDR2 YYNGEE. CDR3 residues: CASSVEQGEAFF. CDR3 coding DNA: TGTGCCAGCAGCGTAGAACAGGGTGAAGCTTTCTTT.

This clone has only one observation. The chain couples TRBV5-5 to TRBJ2-3; 7 bases line up with TRBD1. J was trimmed by 6 bases and V by 4 bases; bases with no gene match: 5. In germline, CDR1 is SGHKS, CDR2 YYEKEE (reference sequence). The CDR3 covers 13 residues. The CDR3 DNA follows: TGTGCCAGCAGCACACAGGGGCCGGATACGCAGTATTTT. This translates into CASSTQGPDTQYF.

The chain links TRBV29-1 to TRBJ1-1; 7 bases agree with TRBD1. Per germline, CDR1 SQVTM and CDR2 ANQGSEA. The CDR3 runs to 11 residues. V was pared by 8 bases and J by 11 bases, with 11 bases of the junction left unmatched. The CDR3 loop reads CSFSQGGRAFF. CDR3 DNA: TGCAGCTTTTCCCAAGGGGGCCGGGCTTTCTTT.

V gene TRBV19 combines with J gene TRBJ1-1, with no clear D. Germline V gene lookup returns CDR1 LNHDA and CDR2 SQIVND (reference sequence). There are 13 residues in the CDR3. Trimming pared 7 bases from V and 0 bases from J, leaving 9 bases between. The CDR3 DNA reads as TGTGCCAGTATGTCCACAGTGAACACTGAAGCTTTCTTT. Translated, it gives CASMSTVNTEAFF.

The chain recombines TRBV13 with TRBJ2-7, with 8 bases fitting TRBD2. The germline gives CDR1 PRHDT, CDR2 FYEKMQ (reference sequence). J lost 4 bases, V lost 5 bases, and 16 bases had no gene match. This CDR3 is built from 17 residues. CDR3 residues: CASSPAAWTSPSYEQYF. The CDR3 DNA reads TGTGCCAGCAGCCCAGCCGCGTGGACTAGCCCTTCTTACGAGCAGTACTTC.

The rearrangement links TRBV14 to TRBJ2-1; the match to TRBD2 covers 8 bases. Germline values: CDR1 SGHDN, CDR2 FVKESK. V was pared by 3 bases and J by 7 bases, with 8 bases of the junction left unmatched. This CDR3 is built from 15 residues. The CDR3 sequence is CASSHPGLGNNEQFF. CDR3 nucleotides: TGTGCCAGCAGCCACCCGGGACTAGGAAATAATGAGCAGTTCTTC.

This clone was counted once. CDR3 sequence reads: CASSPSSGESTDTQYF. The CDR3 nucleotides are TGTGCCAGCAGCCCCAGTAGCGGGGAGAGCACAGATACGCAGTATTTT. The chain links TRBV13 to TRBJ2-3; 8 bases are a match to TRBD2. The CDR3 length is 16 residues. Germline loops: CDR1 PRHDT, CDR2 FYEKMQ (reference sequence). J gave up 0 bases and V 5 bases, and 7 bases lay outside the gene matches.

The chain combines TRBV5-4 with TRBJ2-1, with 9 bases identical to TRBD2. Germline CDR1 SGHNT, CDR2 YYREEE (reference sequence). The CDR3 loop spans 18 amino acids. The ends lost 6 bases at V and 2 bases at J; junction bases unmatched: 15. The CDR3 region has the DNA TGTGCCAGCAACCCAAAGCGGGGGGCCAGCGGACCCTACAATGAGCAGTTCTTC. Translation gives CASNPKRGASGPYNEQFF.

The J gene is TRBJ1-2, the V gene TRBV7-8; 9 nucleotides align to TRBD1. J was trimmed by 0 bases and V by 5 bases; bases with no gene match: 4. The CDR3 loop spans 15 amino acids. Germline lookup yields CDR1 SGHVS and CDR2 FQNEAQ. CDR3 loop: CASSRTGETNYGYTF. CDR3 bases: TGTGCCAGCAGCCGGACAGGGGAAACTAACTATGGCTACACCTTC.

The CDR3 DNA sequence: TGTGCCAGCAGTGCTCTCCCCGCAGGGAATAATTCACCCCTCCACTTT. The encoded protein is CASSALPAGNNSPLHF. The chain is built from TRBV6-4 and TRBJ1-6, with D possibly being TRBD1 (5 bases). This CDR3 has 16 amino acids. Looked up from germline, CDR1 is MRHNA and CDR2 is SNTAGT. The V end was cut by 4 bases, the J end by 5 bases, with 15 bases between.

The chain is built from TRBV4-3 and TRBJ1-6; no definite D call. V shed 0 bases and J shed 11 bases, with 11 bases lying between them. Germline V gives CDR1 LGHNA, CDR2 YSLEER. The length of the CDR3 is 14 residues. CDR3 region: CASSQDRGGTPLHF. For the CDR3, the DNA is TGCGCCAGCAGCCAAGATCGGGGAGGAACACCCCTCCACTTT.

The V and J genes are TRBV10-3 and TRBJ2-7; 9 nucleotides align to TRBD2. Losses at the gene ends were 5 bases for V and 2 bases for J; bases not matched to a gene: 7. CDR3 length equals 15 residues. Germline loops: CDR1 ENHRY, CDR2 SYGVKD. The CDR3 nucleotides read TGTGCCATCAGTCGGATAGCGGGGGAACCCTACGAGCAGTACTTC. Its protein is CAISRIAGEPYEQYF.

The chain employs TRBV30 and TRBJ2-7; 7 bases are a match to TRBD1. Germline CDR1 GTSNPN, CDR2 SVGIG (reference sequence). The CDR3 contains 12 residues. Losses at the gene ends were 2 bases for V and 3 bases for J; bases not matched to a gene: 1. The CDR3 DNA sequence: TGTGCCTGGAGTTCAGGGGGCTACGAGCAGTACTTC. Translation gives CAWSSGGYEQYF. Together with reference TRBV30 and TRBJ2-7, the CDR3 gives the full variable domain: SQTIHQWPATLVQPVGSPLSLECTVEGTSNPNLYWYRQAAGRGLQLLFYSVGIGQISSEVPQNLSASRPQDRQFILSSKKLLLSDSGFYLCAWSSGGYEQYFGPGTRLTVT.

The chain has TRBV6-5 and TRBJ1-5, with 10 bases fitting TRBD1. V shed 7 bases, J shed 0 bases, and the junction held 3 bases outside the gene matches. The CDR3 contains 15 residues. Germline CDR1 MNHEY, CDR2 SVGAGI. CDR3 protein: CASTWDRGSNQPQHF. The DNA for the CDR3 is TGTGCCAGCACCTGGGACAGGGGTAGCAATCAGCCCCAGCATTTT.

Concerning this clone itself: The same CDR3 also results from other DNA sequences found in this sample. The chain employs TRBV11-2 and TRBJ1-1; D remains unclear. This CDR3 contains 13 residues. Looked up from germline, CDR1 is SGHAT and CDR2 is FQNNGV. V was cut by 5 bases and J by 0 bases, with 7 bases left in between. The CDR3 region is CASSPHLNTEAFF. The CDR3 nucleotides are TGTGCCAGCAGCCCCCATTTGAACACTGAAGCTTTCTTT.

This clone was recorded a few times. The chain combines TRBV5-8 with TRBJ2-1, with D unresolved. This CDR3 has 13 amino acids. V was trimmed by 4 bases and J by 9 bases, leaving 14 bases between them. The germline V gene has CDR1 SGHTS and CDR2 YDEGEE. This chain's CDR3 is CASSPLEAGEQFF. CDR3 nucleotides: TGTGCCAGCAGCCCTCTAGAGGCCGGTGAGCAGTTCTTC.